This record concerns one T cell receptor (beta chain) sequence. The antigen remains undetermined. This specimen comes from a study of T-cell memory formation after mild COVID-19. Study-wide results and caveats: Contracting CD8+ clones were enriched in EMRA, CD4+ mainly in CM and EM. Day 15 to 85 contracting clones showed balanced CD4/CD8; later expanders leaned CD4+. Pre-infection memory contained some responding clones, which suggested that cross-reactive memory had joined.

5'RACE primed from the constant segment yielded TCR alpha and TCR beta cDNA libraries bearing sample barcodes and UMIs. TCRdb passed the 5' RACE reads through MiXCR, listing each CDR3 protein once. Of about 450,000 distinct CDR3 sequences listed, about 22% are singletons. The CDR3 has 16 residues. The germline V and J ends were trimmed by 2 bases and 0 bases, with 11 bases remaining between them. Germline V gene sequence: CDR1 LNHNV, CDR2 YYDKDF (reference sequence). Material for sequencing was PBMCs or a T cell subset sorted from them (not recorded which). V usage is TRBV15 and J usage is TRBJ2-1; D might be TRBD2 (5 bases). The clonotype was recovered from an adult woman who had mild COVID-19 (a few samples of this study predate the infection). Cell type and time point are not known. CDR3 loop: CATSRNRAVSYNEQFF. The DNA of the CDR3 is TGTGCCACCAGCAGAAACAGAGCGGTCTCCTACAATGAGCAGTTCTTC.